This T cell receptor (beta chain) was documented in a study of blood T cell repertoires in COVID-19 (dated by TCRdb to 2018 to 2021). General notes on the study: Samples covering the acute and convalescent phases of COVID-19 were provided by collaborators in the United States, Italy and Spain. Sample metadata almost always included a de-identified subject ID, COVID-19 status, age in years and sex. The repertoires were released in a freely available public database intended as a resource for research on the immune response to SARS-CoV-2. Deeply sampled blood TCRbeta repertoires from subjects exposed to, actively infected with, or recovered from COVID-19 were included in the dataset. Samples were obtained from the ongoing ImmuneRACE study (first 160 participants) and from 1,254 subjects provided by 6 global collaborators. The material from the prospective study consisted of cDNA or gDNA derived from T cells, B-cell-depleted T cells, or PBMCs. HLA class I and class II types, where available, came from metadata supplied by the sample provider rather than from assay-based typing.

This clone was observed once. Its target antigen remains unknown. No base qualities exist here, and no much larger clone lies one base off it. TCRbeta CDR3 regions were amplified from genomic DNA by means of the immunoSEQ Assay, a bias-controlled multiplex PCR. The authors' analysis ran thus. The number of nucleated cells in each sample was estimated by amplification of reference gene primers within the assay. Sequence reads were collapsed and filtered to measure the absolute abundance of every unique TCRbeta CDR3 rearrangement. Productive Simpson clonality was computed per sample as the square root of Simpson's diversity index over productive rearrangements. TCRdb carries this immuneACCESS record with in-frame sequences only. Its versions omit some clonotypes, under half of them owing to an unresolved V gene in the studies checked, with the rest unexplained. V and J calls and clone size are copied from that table; D and trimming were computed from the DNA. The sample profile shows tens of thousands of clones; less than 90% of them were found once. The ten biggest clones cover approximately 6.8% of the sample.

Points the paper makes about the study in general: Clinical and demographic metadata were provided uncurated, with the amount varying by source and participant.

CDR1 SGHAT and CDR2 FQNNGV were looked up in the germline V gene. From cysteine to phenylalanine, the CDR3 is 15 amino acids long. Only CDR3 DNA remains: 45 bases, in frame from the first base. V sheds 2 bases and J sheds 4 bases, leaving 14 bases between their ends. Whole blood was collected in K2EDTA tubes by collaborating institutions according to the institutions' own protocols. Collaborator samples were shipped for TCRbeta analysis as frozen whole blood, isolated PBMCs, or DNA extracted from either sample type. The specimen was peripheral blood. This receptor was taken from a man between 60 and 70 years old with acute or convalescent COVID-19. This receptor chain uses TRBV11-2 and TRBJ1-1, and perhaps TRBD1 as D gene, on 6 matching bases. The sequenced DNA: TGTGCCAGCAGCTTATCGGGGGGCGGTGGCACTGAAGCTTTCTTT. It specifies CASSLSGGGGTEAFF.